This T cell receptor (beta chain) stems from a study of blood T cell repertoires in COVID-19. This clone appeared a single time. V lost 1 base, J lost 5 bases, and 2 bases stayed unmatched. CDR1 is SGHRS, CDR2 YFSETQ, per germline. This CDR3 is 15 amino acids long. The protocol was immunoSEQ multiplex PCR, while the TCRdb copy is restricted to in-frame clones and leaves out a portion. In the table there are more than 45,000 clones, roughly nine tenths of which are singletons. The sequence was collected from a human donor in a cohort sampled during active COVID-19. Sequencing was performed on peripheral blood. The chain has TRBV5-1 and TRBJ2-2; TRBD1 aligns across 10 bases. CDR3 amino acids: CASSLRTGGTGELFF. The DNA for the CDR3 is TGCGCCAGCAGCTTGAGGACAGGGGGAACCGGGGAGCTGTTTTTT.